Following are 25 T cell receptor beta chains from one sample sequenced in a study of cytomegalovirus exposure and HLA in healthy donors. PCR primers comprised 60 Vbeta and 13 Jbeta primers. Using immunoSEQ multiplex PCR, the repertoire was profiled, and TCRdb retains in-frame clones only, with some absent. This sample has 95,000 to 150,000 clones, with under 80% found just once. The sequenced material came from PBMCs. These receptors were obtained from a man in his sixties in good health and CMV-seropositive.

The chain combines TRBV25-1 with TRBJ1-6; D not resolved. CDR1 and CDR2 (germline): MGHDK, SYGVNS. The CDR3 length is 15 residues. V was clipped by 6 bases and J by 7 bases, with 16 bases between them. For the CDR3, the DNA is TGTGCCAGCAGCCCTTCCATTCCGGGGAATTCACCCCTCCACTTT. Amino acid sequence: CASSPSIPGNSPLHF.

The rearrangement uses TRBV7-9 and TRBJ2-1, with D tentatively TRBD1 (5 bases). This CDR3 contains 14 residues. Germline-derived CDR1 and CDR2 are SEHNR and FQNEAQ (reference sequence). Trimming shortened V by 5 bases and J by 6 bases, and 14 bases separated the two germline ends. The CDR3 loop reads CASSPLRQGNEQFF. The CDR3 bases are TGTGCCAGCAGCCCCCTTCGGCAGGGCAATGAGCAGTTCTTC.

This chain's CDR3 is CASSQGGLTEAFF. In DNA form, the CDR3 reads TGTGCCAGCAGTCAAGGGGGCCTCACTGAAGCTTTCTTT. This rearrangement joins TRBV6-4 to TRBJ1-1; 7 bases are a match to TRBD1. The J segment lost 4 bases and the V segment lost 5 bases, leaving 4 bases of the junction unmatched. In germline, CDR1 is MRHNA, CDR2 SNTAGT. This CDR3 comprises 13 residues.

This clone was counted a few times. The CDR3 DNA reads as TGTGCCAGCAGCACCAACGGAGGCCTCGAGCAGTACTTC. This encodes CASSTNGGLEQYF. This chain joins TRBV6-1 and TRBJ2-7, with D perhaps matching TRBD2 (5 bases). The CDR3 spans 13 residues. The V end was cut by 6 bases, the J end by 6 bases, with 15 bases between. Germline V gene sequence: CDR1 MNHNS, CDR2 SASEGT.

The sample holds one count of this clone. For the CDR3, the DNA is TGCGCCAGCAGTATCGGTGGGCCCTACGAGCAGTACTTC. It translates to CASSIGGPYEQYF. This chain uses TRBV5-1 with TRBJ2-7; D call uncertain. Germline V gene data show CDR1 as SGHRS and CDR2 as YFSETQ. CDR3 size: 13 residues. Trimming cost V 5 bases and J 2 bases, with 11 bases left between them.

This clone was seen more than once but under ten times. The CDR3 here is CASSWGDRNSPLHF. CDR3 in DNA: TGTGCCAGCAGCTGGGGGGACCGTAATTCACCCCTCCACTTT. The rearrangement joins TRBV5-6 to TRBJ1-6; tentatively, D is TRBD1 (5 bases). This CDR3 spans 14 amino acids. The V and J ends lost 3 bases and 6 bases respectively, with 10 bases between them. Germline loops: CDR1 SGHDT, CDR2 YYEEEE.

The rearrangement uses TRBV19 and TRBJ1-2; tentatively, D is TRBD1 (5 bases). The V gene's germline CDR1 is LNHDA and CDR2 SQIVND (reference sequence). Trimming stripped 3 bases from V and 2 bases from J, with 10 bases between. CDR3 size: 14 residues. For the CDR3, the DNA is TGTGCCAGTAGTATTGGGGGGACGAACTATGGCTACACCTTC. This codes for CASSIGGTNYGYTF.

This chain links TRBV7-8 with TRBJ2-7; 7 bases match TRBD2. The V and J ends lost 5 bases and 5 bases, in that order; junction bases with no gene match: 12. This CDR3 spans 15 amino acids. Per germline, CDR1 SGHVS and CDR2 FQNEAQ. CDR3 nucleotide sequence: TGTGCCAGCAGCCCAAGAGGCGGGAGCCTCGACGAGCAGTACTTC. Protein product: CASSPRGGSLDEQYF.

This clone came up a few times. J is TRBJ2-1 and V is TRBV6-5, with TRBD2 matching over 7 bases. Looked up from germline, CDR1 is MNHEY and CDR2 is SVGAGI. The CDR3 covers 15 residues. V gave up 6 bases and J gave up 1 base; unmatched junction bases: 6. CDR3 nucleotides: TGTGCCAGCAGAACGCGCGGGAGATCCTACAATGAGCAGTTCTTC. Amino acid sequence: CASRTRGRSYNEQFF.

The J gene is TRBJ2-7, the V gene TRBV5-4, with 8 bases fitting TRBD1. The germline V gene has CDR1 SGHNT and CDR2 YYREEE (reference sequence). The V segment lost 4 bases and the J segment 5 bases; nucleotides outside the gene matches: 8. CDR3 length: 14 residues. The CDR3 sequence: CASSRTGGANEQYF. The DNA for the CDR3 is TGTGCCAGCAGCCGAACAGGGGGAGCGAACGAGCAGTACTTC.

The chain couples TRBV7-9 to TRBJ2-1; 12 bases match TRBD1. The CDR3 totals 16 residues. CDR1 is SEHNR, CDR2 FQNEAQ, per germline (reference sequence). J gave up 8 bases and V 3 bases, and 8 bases lay outside the gene matches. The CDR3 region is CASSFSGTGGRDEQFF. The CDR3, as DNA: TGTGCCAGCAGCTTCTCCGGGACAGGGGGCAGGGATGAGCAGTTCTTC.

The chain links TRBV27 to TRBJ2-5; TRBD1 matches at 7 bases. Judging by the DNA end, TRBJ2-7 fits better; the J call may be wrong. Looked up from germline, CDR1 is MNHEY and CDR2 is SMNVEV (reference sequence). The CDR3 is made up of 16 amino acids. In DNA, the CDR3 is TGTGCCAGCAGTCTCAAGACAGGGATTGGCGGGTACGAGCAGTACTTC. Residues: CASSLKTGIGGYEQYF.

The V and J genes are TRBV5-1 and TRBJ1-2, with D possibly matching TRBD1 (5 bases). This CDR3 is 12 amino acids long. Trimming pared 5 bases from V and 2 bases from J, leaving 7 bases between. The germline CDR1 and CDR2 sequences are SGHRS and YFSETQ. Written as DNA, the CDR3 is TGCGCCAGCAGAGGGGAAAACTATGGCTACACCTTC. Its protein product is CASRGENYGYTF.

Only a few counts were recorded for this clone. The V and J genes are TRBV7-8 and TRBJ2-3; 11 bases match TRBD2. The V and J ends lost 3 bases and 8 bases, in that order; junction bases with no gene match: 16. There are 18 residues in the CDR3. Germline V gene data show CDR1 as SGHVS and CDR2 as FQNEAQ. In DNA, the CDR3 is TGTGCCAGCAGCTTTACTACGACTAGCGGGGCTCCCTCGGGTACGCAGTATTTT. Protein sequence: CASSFTTTSGAPSGTQYF. Using reference TRBV7-8 and TRBJ2-3 for the parts outside the CDR3, the full variable domain is GAGVSQSPRYKVAKRGQDVALRCDPISGHVSLFWYQQALGQGPEFLTYFQNEAQLDKSGLPSDRFFAERPEGSVSTLKIQRTQQEDSAVYLCASSFTTTSGAPSGTQYFGPGTRLTVL.

This clone appeared a single time. V usage is TRBV11-2 and J usage is TRBJ2-5; 8 bases agree with TRBD1. Germline V gives CDR1 SGHAT, CDR2 FQNNGV. V lost 3 bases and J lost 5; bases outside the gene matches: 8. CDR3 length equals 15 residues. CDR3 in amino acids: CASSLTTGVGETQYF. Written as DNA, the CDR3 is TGTGCCAGCAGCTTGACGACAGGGGTGGGGGAGACCCAGTACTTC.

This clone was seen more than once but under ten times. V gene TRBV28 combines with J gene TRBJ1-5; the D is unclear. Trimming pared 7 bases from V and 3 bases from J, leaving 25 bases between. CDR1 and CDR2 from the germline V gene are MDHEN and SYDVKM. This CDR3 contains 18 residues. The CDR3 DNA is TGTGCCAGCACCCACGGAGGAGGGCAGAGCCCCTACAATCAGCCCCAGCATTTT. Protein product: CASTHGGGQSPYNQPQHF.

This chain links TRBV19 with TRBJ2-7, with 10 bases lining up with TRBD1. The CDR3 is made up of 18 amino acids. The V gene's germline CDR1 is LNHDA and CDR2 SQIVND (reference sequence). J was trimmed by 3 bases and V by 5 bases; bases with no gene match: 16. DNA for the CDR3: TGTGCCAGTAGTGCCCGGGACAGGGGACCCCCGGGGATCTACGAGCAGTACTTC. Its translation is CASSARDRGPPGIYEQYF.

The chain recombines TRBV5-6 with TRBJ2-3, with 8 positions matching TRBD2. This CDR3 spans 14 amino acids. Germline V gives CDR1 SGHDT, CDR2 YYEEEE. V trimming: 2 bases; J trimming: 6 bases; junction bases outside the gene matches: 5. The CDR3 DNA follows: TGTGCCAGCAGCTTACACGGGAGGGTGGATACGCAGTATTTT. As protein: CASSLHGRVDTQYF.

The V gene is TRBV13, the J gene TRBJ2-1; 7 nucleotides agree with TRBD2. J gave up 7 bases and V 1 base, and 7 bases lay outside the gene matches. The CDR3 has 15 residues. Germline CDR1 PRHDT, CDR2 FYEKMQ (reference sequence). CDR3 loop: CASSLELAGENEQFF. The CDR3 DNA follows: TGTGCCAGCAGCTTAGAATTAGCGGGCGAGAATGAGCAGTTCTTC.

The J gene is TRBJ2-1, the V gene TRBV5-1, with D possibly TRBD1 on 6 matching bases. Per the germline V gene, CDR1 is SGHRS and CDR2 is YFSETQ. The CDR3 is 14 amino acids. V was pared by 9 bases and J by 0 bases, with 13 bases between. The CDR3 protein is CATTTDSSYNEQFF. The DNA for the CDR3 is TGCGCCACCACCACGGACAGCTCCTACAATGAGCAGTTCTTC.

This clone occurred a few times. The genes are TRBV27 and TRBJ1-5; the D gene is possibly TRBD1 (5 bases). Between the trimmed V and J ends, which lost 5 bases and 0 bases, there was a span of 20 bases. Germline CDR1 reads MNHEY; CDR2 reads SMNVEV (reference sequence). The CDR3 totals 18 residues. CDR3 sequence reads: CASSLRANGGYSNQPQHF. For the CDR3, the DNA is TGTGCCAGCAGTCTCCGGGCCAACGGGGGGTATAGCAATCAGCCCCAGCATTTT.

Many counts were recorded for this clone. The J gene is TRBJ2-2, the V gene TRBV9; 8 positions match TRBD2. Germline CDR1 SGDLS, CDR2 YYNGEE. V trimming: 3 bases; J trimming: 5 bases; junction bases outside the gene matches: 3. The CDR3 is 14 residues long. The CDR3 here is CASSGSGGTGELFF. The CDR3 DNA sequence: TGTGCCAGCAGCGGCTCGGGGGGGACCGGGGAGCTGTTTTTT.

The chain joins TRBV2 to TRBJ2-7, with TRBD2 matching 10 bases. Unmatched junction bases numbered 7, after V lost 5 bases and J lost 3 bases. CDR1 SNHLY and CDR2 FYNNEI come from the germline V gene. The CDR3 length is 15 residues. The CDR3 region is CASSLTSGKNYEQYF. The CDR3 bases are TGTGCCAGCAGTCTTACTAGCGGGAAAAACTACGAGCAGTACTTC.

This sequence joins TRBV5-3 and TRBJ2-5; 9 nucleotides agree with TRBD2. TRBV5-3 is an open reading frame, and its role is uncertain. V dropped 4 bases and J dropped 5; count of bases not matched to a gene: 3. The CDR3 consists of 13 residues. The CDR3 bases are TGTGCCAGAAGCCGAGGACTAGCGGAGACCCAGTACTTC. Translating it yields CARSRGLAETQYF.

The chain joins TRBV6-1 to TRBJ1-4; TRBD1 matches at 7 bases. CDR1 is MNHNS, CDR2 SASEGT, per germline. The CDR3 length is 15 residues. V lost 10 bases to trimming and J lost 2 bases; unmatched junction nucleotides: 10. The CDR3 here is CATNPGGHTNEKLFF. Written as DNA, the CDR3 is TGTGCCACGAATCCAGGGGGGCATACTAATGAAAAACTGTTTTTT.